This T cell receptor beta chain was sequenced during a study of blood T cell repertoires in COVID-19. Germline V CDR1 and CDR2: SGDLS, YYNGEE. Trimming took off 0 bases at V and 9 bases at J, with 16 bases between the two ends. The length of the CDR3 is 16 residues. This clone came up a few times. Repertoires were generated with immunoSEQ multiplex PCR, while TCRdb's copy carries only in-frame clones and drops some. The sample has 180,000 or so clones, roughly 90% seen once. The V gene is TRBV9, the J gene TRBJ1-6; the D gene is possibly TRBD1 (6 bases). Material: peripheral blood. This TCR was sampled from a man between 40 and 49 years old with acute or convalescent COVID-19. In DNA, the CDR3 is TGTGCCAGCAGCGTAGAAATGGGCCAGGGGAGTTCACCCCTCCACTTT. Its protein product is CASSVEMGQGSSPLHF.